The source of this T cell receptor beta chain is a study of early T cells in non-severe SARS-CoV-2 infection. Overall study: The sequenced material was bulk RNA from unsorted whole blood, and its chains were unpaired. Study-wide results and limits: Database matching using VDJdb favored anti-spike CD8 responses, with private and CD4 specificities left missing.

Germline V gene lookup returns CDR1 KGHSH and CDR2 LQKENI. This CDR3 comprises 17 residues. V shed 4 bases, J shed 4 bases, and the junction held 10 bases outside the gene matches. This clonotype was observed many times. Antigen specificity is unknown. Unique molecular identifiers were added to individual cDNA molecules. TCRdb itself ran the 5' RACE reads through MiXCR, one entry per CDR3 protein. In the table there are 25,000 to 30,000 distinct CDR3 sequences, 5.3% of which are singletons. The chain employs TRBV18 and TRBJ1-5; 10 nucleotides agree with TRBD1. Sequenced: whole blood. The clonotype comes from an adult who was a healthcare worker with PCR-confirmed SARS-CoV-2 infection or an uninfected control (not recorded which). DNA for the CDR3: TGTGCCAGCTCACAAGTACCCGGGACAGGGGTAAATCAGCCCCAGCATTTT. It specifies CASSQVPGTGVNQPQHF.